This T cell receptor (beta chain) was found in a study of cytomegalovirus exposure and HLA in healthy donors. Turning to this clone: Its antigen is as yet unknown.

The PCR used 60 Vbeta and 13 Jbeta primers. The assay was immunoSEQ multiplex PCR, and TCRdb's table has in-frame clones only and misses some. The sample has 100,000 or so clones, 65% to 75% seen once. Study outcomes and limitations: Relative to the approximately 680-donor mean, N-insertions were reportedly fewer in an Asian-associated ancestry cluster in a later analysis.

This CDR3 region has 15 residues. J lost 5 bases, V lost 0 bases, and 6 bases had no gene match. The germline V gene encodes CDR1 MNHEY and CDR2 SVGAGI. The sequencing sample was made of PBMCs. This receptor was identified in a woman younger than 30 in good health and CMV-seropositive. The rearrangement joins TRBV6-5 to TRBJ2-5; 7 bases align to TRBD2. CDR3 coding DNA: TGTGCCAGCAGTTACTCGGGGGGGTGGTTGGAGACCCAGTACTTC. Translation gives CASSYSGGWLETQYF.